This TCR beta chain was profiled in a study of T-cell reconstitution after alpha-beta-depleted transplantation in children. The germline V gene encodes CDR1 ENHRY and CDR2 SYGVKD. CDR3 size: 14 residues. This clonotype has a single count. The antigen remains unidentified. One end of the junction is discordant with germline, which a read error may explain. Study outcomes and limitations: Alpha-beta T cells about two months after transplant reportedly derived from several hundred expanded graft clones. When one year had passed after transplant, most T-cell counts and diversity came from newly produced T cells. After transplant, high TCRbeta diversity at day 60 in some patients arose from surviving recipient T cells and thymic progenitors.

Unique molecular identifiers tagged the TCRbeta library. TCRdb processed the PCR reads anew with MiXCR; each CDR3 protein has one entry. The sample records approximately 1,000,000 distinct CDR3 sequences, about 29% being singletons. Material: PBMCs, mostly from graft donor cells, obtained 360 days after TCRalphabeta/CD19-depleted stem cell transplant. The gene calls are TRBV10-3 and TRBJ2-1; D tentatively reads TRBD1 or TRBD2 (5 bases each). This receptor was identified in a boy under three years old who had a stem cell transplant for SCID, so the T cells may come from the graft donor. The CDR3 DNA reads TGTGGCATCGGGGCTAGGTCCCTCTACAATGAGCAGTTCTTC. Protein: CGIGARSLYNEQFF.